The entry below describes one TCR beta chain. V dropped 2 bases and J dropped 8 bases, with 16 bases sitting between them. Germline V CDR1 and CDR2: SGHVS, FNYEAQ. The CDR3 is 15 residues long. This specimen comes from a study of T cell repertoires in cytomegalovirus infection. TCRdb reprocessed the reads with MiXCR, giving one entry per CDR3 protein. The sample yields approximately 500,000 distinct CDR3 sequences, approximately 15% seen once. The sequence was obtained from a human donor in good health (CMV status not recorded). Some clones in this sample may be carry-over from other donors' samples. The sequenced material came from CD8+ T cells from PBMCs. This chain joins TRBV7-6 and TRBJ2-1; D gene unclear. CDR3 coding DNA: TGTGCCAGCAGCTTACAGACTGGGCTAAACGATGAGCAGTTCTTC. This translates into CASSLQTGLNDEQFF.